This T cell receptor beta chain was captured in a study of T cell responses to AZD1222 COVID-19 vaccine. This CDR3 comprises 15 residues. V shed 1 base and J shed 3 bases, with 9 bases lying between them. Germline V gene sequence: CDR1 MDHEN, CDR2 SYDVKM. TCRdb keeps only in-frame clones here, not all; method: immunoSEQ multiplex PCR. This sample yields more than 95,000 clones, of which roughly 90% are seen a single time; 4.2% belongs to the top ten. The sample consisted of peripheral blood, taken on day 0 of AZD1222 vaccination. The TCR was taken from an adult in good health. The V call is TRBV28, the J call TRBJ2-2; D may be TRBD1 (6 bases). The CDR3 sequence: CASSLLQGYTGELFF. The CDR3 nucleotides read TGTGCCAGCAGTTTATTACAGGGCTACACCGGGGAGCTGTTTTTT.